The rows below give T cell receptor beta chains drawn from one sample of a study of OX40 agonist ivuxolimab in advanced cancers. Profiled with immunoSEQ multiplex PCR; TCRdb holds only in-frame clones, not every one. Of around 100,000 clones listed, 89% are singletons. The sample here was CD4+ or CD8+ T cells sorted from blood, taken in a trial of the OX40 agonist ivuxolimab. These receptors were taken from an adult with an advanced solid tumor such as melanoma, head and neck, liver or kidney cancer. Both conserved end residues are part of each CDR3. The order of the fields is D gene, J gene, CDR3 length, clone size, V gene, CDR3 DNA, CDR3 protein. D genes are given only for firm matches. Size is omitted from some rows. Given values are once, few, many or a class for expanded clones.

TRBD2	TRBJ2-3	16	NA	TRBV19	TGTGCCACTGGGACTAGCGGGAGGGACCCCACAGATACGCAGTATTTT	CATGTSGRDPTDTQYF
TRBD2	TRBJ2-5	18	once	TRBV4-1	TGCGCCAGCAGCACAGTCCGAGGGGGACTAGCGCACCAAGAGACCCAGTACTTC	CASSTVRGGLAHQETQYF
TRBD2	TRBJ2-1	15	NA	TRBV7-8	TGTGCCAGCAGCTTAGTGGGGGGGGCCTACAATGAGCAGTTCTTC	CASSLVGGAYNEQFF
NA	TRBJ2-1	15	NA	TRBV7-3	TGTGCCAGCAGCTTAATAGCGGACCAGTACAATGAGCAGTTCTTC	CASSLIADQYNEQFF
NA	TRBJ2-2	16	NA	TRBV5-8	TGTGCCAGCAGCTTGTTCGTTAAGTTTAACACCGGGGAGCTGTTTTTT	CASSLFVKFNTGELFF
NA	TRBJ1-2	14	once	TRBV2	TGTGCCAGCAGAGCGACAGTTAACCTCTATGGCTACACCTTC	CASRATVNLYGYTF
NA	TRBJ2-7	14	NA	TRBV10-1	TGCGCCAGCAGTGTATGGAGGGACCACTACGAGCAGTACTTC	CASSVWRDHYEQYF
NA	TRBJ2-6	15	NA	TRBV5-1	TGCGCCAGCAGCCTGACGGGCTCTGGGGCCAACGTCCTGACTTTC	CASSLTGSGANVLTF
NA	TRBJ2-7	14	NA	TRBV11-3	TGTGCCAGCAGCTTAGATGGCAGCTCCTACGAGCAGTACTTC	CASSLDGSSYEQYF
NA	TRBJ1-3	16	NA	TRBV27	TGTGCCAGCAGTTTATCGGGGGGGGCGGCTGGAAACACCATATATTTT	CASSLSGGAAGNTIYF
NA	TRBJ1-3	11	NA	TRBV27	TGTGCCAGCAGCCGCGGAAACACCATATATTTT	CASSRGNTIYF
NA	TRBJ2-3	15	NA	TRBV9	TGTGCCAGCAGCCTCTGGGGATCACGCACAGATACGCAGTATTTT	CASSLWGSRTDTQYF
TRBD1	TRBJ1-5	18	few	TRBV19	TGTGCCAGTAGTATAAGGGACAGGAAGAGTTATAGCAATCAGCCCCAGCATTTT	CASSIRDRKSYSNQPQHF
NA	TRBJ2-7	15	NA	TRBV9	TGTGCCAGCAGCGTAGCTCCAGACCGCTCCTACGAGCAGTACTTC	CASSVAPDRSYEQYF
TRBD2	TRBJ2-7	16	NA	TRBV27	TGTGCCAGCAGTCCAACGGGGCGGGAGAACCCCTACGAGCAGTACTTC	CASSPTGRENPYEQYF
TRBD1	TRBJ1-1	15	NA	TRBV18	TGTGCCAGCTCACGACAGGGGGGGGCGGCCACTGAAGCTTTCTTT	CASSRQGGAATEAFF
NA	TRBJ2-1	13	NA	TRBV5-4	TGTGCCAGCAGCTTTGAACTTAACAATGAGCAGTTCTTC	CASSFELNNEQFF
NA	TRBJ1-1	14	NA	TRBV4-2	TGTGCCAGCAGCCCCGGATTAGCGAACACTGAAGCTTTCTTT	CASSPGLANTEAFF
TRBD1	TRBJ1-2	15	NA	TRBV19	TGTGCCAGTAGGAACTCCGGGACAGGGGCTAATGGCTACACCTTC	CASRNSGTGANGYTF
TRBD1	TRBJ2-7	15	NA	TRBV9	TGTGCCAGCAGCAACCGGGACAGGGGAAGCTACGAGCAGTACTTC	CASSNRDRGSYEQYF
TRBD2	TRBJ2-5	14	NA	TRBV4-2	TGTGCCAGCAGCCAAGATGCGGGAGCTAGTGCCCAGTACTTC	CASSQDAGASAQYF
NA	TRBJ1-1	15	NA	TRBV6-6	TGTGCCAGCAGTTATTTTCTATCGGGTAACACTGAAGCTTTCTTT	CASSYFLSGNTEAFF
NA	TRBJ1-1	14	NA	TRBV7-2	TGTGCCAGCAGCTTAGGGCAGATCAACACTGAAGCTTTCTTT	CASSLGQINTEAFF
NA	TRBJ1-2	14	NA	TRBV18	TGTGCCAGCTCACCACGGGGAACAGACTATGGCTACACCTTC	CASSPRGTDYGYTF
NA	TRBJ1-2	12	NA	TRBV19	TGTGCCAGCGCCTATGGGTACGGTGGCTACACCTTC	CASAYGYGGYTF
NA	TRBJ2-7	13	NA	TRBV6-5	TGTGCCAGCTCTTCAGAGGGGTCTTACGAGCAGTACTTC	CASSSEGSYEQYF
NA	TRBJ2-7	16	NA	TRBV2	TGTGCCAGCAGTGAAGCGGTTCGAGGGGGTCTAAGCGAGCAGTACTTC	CASSEAVRGGLSEQYF
NA	TRBJ2-3	16	once	TRBV4-3	TGCGCCAGCAGCCAAGCCCCTACCCAATGGGGAGATACGCAGTATTTT	CASSQAPTQWGDTQYF
TRBD1	TRBJ2-2	17	NA	TRBV5-4	TGTGCCAGCAGCTTACAGGGGTCTATACCATTAACCGGGGAGCTGTTTTTT	CASSLQGSIPLTGELFF
NA	TRBJ2-3	13	NA	TRBV6-5	TGTGCCAGCAGACGCGCATCTGCAGATACGCAGTATTTT	CASRRASADTQYF
TRBD2	TRBJ2-2	18	NA	TRBV4-3	TGCGCCAGCAGCCAAGGGACTAGCGGGGGAGGTAACACCGGGGAGCTGTTTTTT	CASSQGTSGGGNTGELFF
NA	TRBJ2-2	13	NA	TRBV7-3	TGTGCCAGCAGCTTGACTAGCACCGGGGAGCTGTTTTTT	CASSLTSTGELFF
TRBD1	TRBJ1-4	14	NA	TRBV29-1	TGCAGCGTGGGAACAGGGGGCGCCTCCGGAAAACTGTTTTTT	CSVGTGGASGKLFF
NA	TRBJ1-5	13	few	TRBV6-1	TGTGCCAGCAGCGGGTGGGCCAATCAGCCCCAGCATTTT	CASSGWANQPQHF
TRBD1	TRBJ1-2	12	few	TRBV28	TGTGCCATCGGGGAGAGGGGGCTAGGCTACACCTTC	CAIGERGLGYTF
NA	TRBJ1-1	13	NA	TRBV6-5	TGTGCCAGCAGTTTCCAGACGAACACTGAAGCTTTCTTT	CASSFQTNTEAFF
NA	TRBJ2-2	15	few	TRBV4-3	TGCGCCAGCAGCCAAGAAAGGGTAGGGGCCGGGGAGCTGTTTTTT	CASSQERVGAGELFF